A selection of T cell receptor beta chains follows, all from one sample in a study of Graves' ophthalmopathy and Graves' hyperthyroidism. TCRdb fed the multiplex PCR reads into MiXCR, producing one record per CDR3 protein. The sample consists of 300,000 to 450,000 distinct CDR3 sequences, approximately 17% of them appearing once. Sequenced sample: peripheral blood. All receptors come from an adult woman with stable Graves' hyperthyroidism. CDR3s leave out the opening cysteine and the closing phenylalanine or tryptophan. Each record gives: V gene, J gene, CDR3 protein.

>TRBV6-1|TRBJ1-2
ASYEQLSSVYGYT
>TRBV6-5|TRBJ2-7
ASSYYRARDRTYEQY
>TRBV29-1|TRBJ2-5
SVQGFDSGETQY
>TRBV10-3|TRBJ2-2
AMQQRSNTGELF
>TRBV12-3/TRBV12-4|TRBJ2-2
ASSSLAGDGGELF
>TRBV6-5|TRBJ1-3
ASSSDRGLMSGNTIY
>TRBV12-3/TRBV12-4|TRBJ1-1
ASSRGHLNTEAF
>TRBV28|TRBJ2-5
ASSLTGNSAQY
>TRBV20-1|TRBJ1-3
SAPKTDTSSGNTIY
>TRBV6-5|TRBJ1-1
ASSYYQGGNTEAF
>TRBV28|TRBJ2-6
ASSPGTGANVLT
>TRBV27|TRBJ1-5
ASSPAWSAGYSNQPQH
>TRBV7-9|TRBJ2-7
ASSPTRRGFEQY
>TRBV27|TRBJ2-7
ASSSGKTYEQY
>TRBV12-3/TRBV12-4|TRBJ2-7
ASSLGDSPSYEQY
>TRBV27|TRBJ1-1
ASSVRENTEAF
>TRBV9|TRBJ1-1
ASSVDEGSTNTEAF
>TRBV12-3/TRBV12-4|TRBJ2-7
ASSAGTRTYEQY
>TRBV28|TRBJ1-2
ASRGDSAAYGYT
>TRBV6-1|TRBJ2-7
AAGGVGSYEQY
>TRBV5-1|TRBJ1-5
ASGNQPQH
>TRBV12-3/TRBV12-4|TRBJ1-5
ATNREGSNQPQH
>TRBV28|TRBJ1-3
AHWVLARNTIY
>TRBV7-9|TRBJ1-1
ASSQWEGITEAF
>TRBV2|TRBJ2-7
ASSEYRRASGRAHEQY
>TRBV30|TRBJ1-1
AWIRGGQNTESF
>TRBV28|TRBJ2-5
ASSLVIRETQY
>TRBV14|TRBJ1-1
ASSQLFSKTEAF
>TRBV20-1|TRBJ2-5
SANWFQETQY
>TRBV12-3/TRBV12-4|TRBJ2-5
ASSSGQSETQY
>TRBV18|TRBJ2-5
ASSPPGFEETQY
>TRBV5-1|TRBJ2-7
ASSLSSGTREQY
>TRBV20-1|TRBJ2-5
SAPLGGAGETQY
>TRBV4-2|TRBJ2-7
ASSQDRTGAGGQY
>TRBV2|TRBJ2-7
AAGQGTYEQY
>TRBV6-1|TRBJ2-7
ASSDPNGFRDRGYEQY
>TRBV5-1|TRBJ1-2
ASSLTGRNGYT
>TRBV28|TRBJ2-4
ASSFERNKNIQY
>TRBV28|TRBJ2-3
ASRETSGYTDTQY
>TRBV11-2|TRBJ1-2
ASSPKMGTGFIRGYT
>TRBV29-1|TRBJ2-7
SVVGIEYEQY
>TRBV12-3/TRBV12-4|TRBJ2-5
ASSPTSGEGTQY
>TRBV6-1|TRBJ2-4
ASGSGIQY
>TRBV5-5|TRBJ1-1
ASSLSRTGRGTEAF
>TRBV7-9|TRBJ1-2
ASSLDPGPHYGYT